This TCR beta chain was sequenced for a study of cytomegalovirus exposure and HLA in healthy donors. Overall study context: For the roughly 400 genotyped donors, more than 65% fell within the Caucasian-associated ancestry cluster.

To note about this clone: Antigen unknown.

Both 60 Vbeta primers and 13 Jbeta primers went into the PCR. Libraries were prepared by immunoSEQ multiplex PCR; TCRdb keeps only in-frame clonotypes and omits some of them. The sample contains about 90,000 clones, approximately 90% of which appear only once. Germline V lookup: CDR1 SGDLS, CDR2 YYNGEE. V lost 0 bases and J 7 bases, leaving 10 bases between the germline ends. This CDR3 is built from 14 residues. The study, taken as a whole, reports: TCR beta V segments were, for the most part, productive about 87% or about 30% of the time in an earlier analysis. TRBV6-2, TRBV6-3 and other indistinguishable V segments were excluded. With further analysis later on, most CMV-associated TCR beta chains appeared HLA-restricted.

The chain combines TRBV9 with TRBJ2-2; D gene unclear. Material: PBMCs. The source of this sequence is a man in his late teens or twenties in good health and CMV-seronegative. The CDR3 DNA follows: TGTGCCAGCAGCGTAGGAGATCCAGGCGGGGAGCTGTTTTTT. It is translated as CASSVGDPGGELFF.